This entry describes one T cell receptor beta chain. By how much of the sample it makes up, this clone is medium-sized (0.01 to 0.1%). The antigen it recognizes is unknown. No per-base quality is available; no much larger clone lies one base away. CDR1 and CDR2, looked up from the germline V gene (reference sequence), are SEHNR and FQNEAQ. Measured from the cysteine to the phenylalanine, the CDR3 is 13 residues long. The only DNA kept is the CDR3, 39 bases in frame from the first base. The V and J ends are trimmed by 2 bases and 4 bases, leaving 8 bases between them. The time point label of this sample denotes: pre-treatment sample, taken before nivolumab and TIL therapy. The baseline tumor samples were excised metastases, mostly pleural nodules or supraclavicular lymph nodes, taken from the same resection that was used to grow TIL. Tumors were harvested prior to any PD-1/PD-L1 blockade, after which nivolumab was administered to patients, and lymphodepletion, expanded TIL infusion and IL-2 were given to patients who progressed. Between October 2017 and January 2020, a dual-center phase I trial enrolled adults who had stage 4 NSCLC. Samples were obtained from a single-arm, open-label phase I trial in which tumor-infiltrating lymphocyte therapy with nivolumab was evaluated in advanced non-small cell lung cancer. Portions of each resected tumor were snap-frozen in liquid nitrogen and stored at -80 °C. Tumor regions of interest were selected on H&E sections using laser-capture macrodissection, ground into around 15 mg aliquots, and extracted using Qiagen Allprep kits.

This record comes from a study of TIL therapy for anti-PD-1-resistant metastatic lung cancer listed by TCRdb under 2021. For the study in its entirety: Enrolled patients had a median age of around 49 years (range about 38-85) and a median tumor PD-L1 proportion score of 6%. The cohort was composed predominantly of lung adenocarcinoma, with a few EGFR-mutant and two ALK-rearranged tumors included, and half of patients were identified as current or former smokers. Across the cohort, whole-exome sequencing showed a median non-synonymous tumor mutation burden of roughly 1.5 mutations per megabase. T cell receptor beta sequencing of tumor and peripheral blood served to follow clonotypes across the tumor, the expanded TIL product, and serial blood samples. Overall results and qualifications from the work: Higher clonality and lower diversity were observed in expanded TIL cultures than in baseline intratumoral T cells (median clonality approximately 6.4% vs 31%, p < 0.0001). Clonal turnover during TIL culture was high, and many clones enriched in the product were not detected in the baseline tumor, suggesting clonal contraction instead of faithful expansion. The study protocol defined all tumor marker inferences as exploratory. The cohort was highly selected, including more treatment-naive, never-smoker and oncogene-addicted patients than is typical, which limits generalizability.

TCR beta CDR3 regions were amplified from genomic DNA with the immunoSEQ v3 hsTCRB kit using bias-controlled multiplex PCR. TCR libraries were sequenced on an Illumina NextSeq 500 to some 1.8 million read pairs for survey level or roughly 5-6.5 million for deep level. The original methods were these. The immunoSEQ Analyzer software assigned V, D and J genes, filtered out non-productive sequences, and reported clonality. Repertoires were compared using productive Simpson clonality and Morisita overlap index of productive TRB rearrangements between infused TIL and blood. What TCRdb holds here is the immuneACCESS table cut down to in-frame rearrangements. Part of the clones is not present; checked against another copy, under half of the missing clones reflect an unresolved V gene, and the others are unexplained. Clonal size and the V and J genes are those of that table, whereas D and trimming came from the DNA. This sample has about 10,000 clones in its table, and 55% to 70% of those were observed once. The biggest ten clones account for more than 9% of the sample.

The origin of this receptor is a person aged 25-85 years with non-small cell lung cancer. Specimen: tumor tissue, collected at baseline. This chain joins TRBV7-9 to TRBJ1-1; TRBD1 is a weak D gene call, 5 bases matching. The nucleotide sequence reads TGTGCCAGCAGCTTAATCGGGGGCACTGAAGCTTTCTTT. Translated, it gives CASSLIGGTEAFF.